This T cell receptor (beta chain) was identified during a study of T cells after yellow fever vaccination. A universal primer site and UMIs were added as TCR cDNA was made by 5'RACE template switching. TCRdb reprocessed the 5' RACE reads via MiXCR and lists one record per CDR3 protein. The sample contains around 110,000 distinct CDR3 sequences, around 8.6% of which appear only once. Trimming stripped 3 bases from V and 6 bases from J, with 9 bases between. This CDR3 is 12 amino acids long. CDR1 and CDR2 from the germline V gene are MNHEY and SMNVEV (reference sequence). Study-wide points: Clonotypes found in both CD4 and CD8 compartments made up a small share. Clones that expanded after primary vaccination mostly reappeared after the booster (96% CD4, 88% CD8).

Ten or more counts support this clonotype. Its antigen is still unknown. The chain joins TRBV27 to TRBJ2-7; D remains ambiguous. The sequence was collected from a man aged 25 to 40 who received the YFV17D yellow fever vaccine. The material sequenced was CD8+ T cells sorted from PBMCs, taken 45 days after the yellow fever booster vaccination. The CDR3: CASSLRSLEQYF. CDR3 DNA sequence: TGTGCCAGCAGTTTGAGAAGTCTCGAGCAGTACTTC.